This T cell receptor (beta chain) was captured in a study of T cells in Graves' hyperthyroidism and ophthalmopathy. Trimming took off 2 bases at V and 6 bases at J, with 13 bases between the two ends. Germline V gene data show CDR1 as GTSNPN and CDR2 as SVGIG (reference sequence). The CDR3 contains 14 residues. This clonotype was observed many times. TCR beta CDR3 region amplification was performed from RNA transcripts. HTBI primers were the set used in a first-round RT-PCR of the TCR CDR3. TCRdb re-derived calls from the multiplex PCR reads in MiXCR, one entry per CDR3 protein. The table records about 350,000 distinct CDR3 sequences, 15% to 20% of them present only once.

The clonotype was recovered from a woman between 35 and 50 years old with Graves' ophthalmopathy. Material: blood. This rearrangement joins TRBV30 to TRBJ2-2; D is unresolved. CDR3 DNA: TGTGCCTGGAGTCCAAGACACGTTGCCGGGGAGCTGTTTTTT. This sequence encodes CAWSPRHVAGELFF. The whole variable domain, filled in from reference TRBV30 and TRBJ2-2, reads SQTIHQWPATLVQPVGSPLSLECTVEGTSNPNLYWYRQAAGRGLQLLFYSVGIGQISSEVPQNLSASRPQDRQFILSSKKLLLSDSGFYLCAWSPRHVAGELFFGEGSRLTVL.